The 5 T cell receptor beta chains below were found in one sample sequenced in a study of blood T cell repertoires in COVID-19. The protocol was immunoSEQ multiplex PCR, while the TCRdb copy is restricted to in-frame clones and leaves out a portion. The sample shows roughly 350,000 clones, about 85% of them seen only once. The sequenced sample was peripheral blood. The origin of the receptors is a woman in her late teens or twenties with acute or convalescent COVID-19.

This rearrangement joins TRBV7-3 to TRBJ2-7, with 12 nucleotides matching TRBD2. The CDR3 is 13 amino acids. After removal of 5 bases from V and 7 bases from J, the junction contained 3 bases not matched to a gene. Germline CDR1 and CDR2: SGHTA and FQGTGA. The CDR3 DNA reads TGTGCCAGCAGCCTCGGACTAGCGGGAGAGCAGTACTTC. Translation gives CASSLGLAGEQYF.

J is TRBJ1-2 and V is TRBV30, with a tentative D call TRBD1 (6 bases). The V end was cut by 2 bases, the J end by 7 bases, with 14 bases between. The CDR3 spans 13 residues. Germline lookup yields CDR1 GTSNPN and CDR2 SVGIG (reference sequence). Here the CDR3 reads CAWSPGGGGGYTF. CDR3 coding DNA: TGTGCCTGGAGTCCGGGTGGGGGCGGTGGCTACACCTTC. Variable domain in full (rest from reference TRBV30 and TRBJ1-2): SQTIHQWPATLVQPVGSPLSLECTVEGTSNPNLYWYRQAAGRGLQLLFYSVGIGQISSEVPQNLSASRPQDRQFILSSKKLLLSDSGFYLCAWSPGGGGGYTFGSGTRLTVV.

This clone was recorded only once. The chain is built from TRBV6-5 and TRBJ2-5; 8 bases are a match to TRBD1. Germline V lookup: CDR1 MNHEY, CDR2 SVGAGI. CDR3 length equals 14 residues. The junction had 4 bases not matched to a gene; V was cut back by 2 bases and J by 5 bases. CDR3 DNA sequence: TGTGCCAGCAGTTACGGACAGGGCTATGAGACCCAGTACTTC. This translates into CASSYGQGYETQYF.

The chain uses TRBV28 and TRBJ2-1; D might be TRBD1 (6 bases). This CDR3 contains 14 residues. Germline V lookup: CDR1 MDHEN, CDR2 SYDVKM. The V end was cut by 4 bases, the J end by 3 bases, with 10 bases between. CDR3 nucleotide sequence: TGTGCCAGCAGTTGGGCGACAGGCTACAATGAGCAGTTCTTC. This encodes CASSWATGYNEQFF.

This rearrangement joins TRBV2 to TRBJ2-7; 8 nucleotides match TRBD1. V lost 7 bases to trimming and J lost 5 bases; unmatched junction nucleotides: 7. This CDR3 has 13 residues. CDR1 is SNHLY, CDR2 FYNNEI, per germline. The CDR3 is CASTKDRAHEQYF. For the CDR3, the DNA is TGTGCCAGCACCAAGGACAGGGCCCACGAGCAGTACTTC.